The rows below give T cell receptor beta chains drawn from one sample of a study of T cell responses to AZD1222 COVID-19 vaccine. TCRdb keeps only in-frame clones here, not all; method: immunoSEQ multiplex PCR. The table has about 210,000 clones, 85% to 95% seen once. Sequenced material: peripheral blood, taken on day 0 of AZD1222 vaccination. The receptors come from an adult in good health. Both conserved end residues are part of each CDR3. A D gene is named only where the DNA matches it firmly. Clone size is stated in some rows and not others, as once, few, many or a class when expanded.

J | V | D | size | DNA | CDR3
TRBJ2-7 | TRBV6-2/TRBV6-3 | - | - | TGTGCCAGCAGTTACTCGGGCCCGCTCGAGCAGTACTTC | CASSYSGPLEQYF
TRBJ1-1 | TRBV7-9 | TRBD1 | - | TGTGCCAGCAGCCAGGACAGGCCCACTGAAGCTTTCTTT | CASSQDRPTEAFF
TRBJ1-5 | TRBV4-2 | - | medium-sized | TGTGCCAGCAGCCTCAGGGGTGGCAATCAGCCCCAGCATTTT | CASSLRGGNQPQHF
TRBJ2-5 | TRBV7-3 | TRBD1 | - | TGTGCCAGCAGCCCTTTGACAGGGCGACAAGAGACCCAGTACTTC | CASSPLTGRQETQYF
TRBJ2-3 | TRBV5-1 | TRBD2 | - | TGCGCCAGCAGCTTGGGTTCTAGCGGTAGCACAGATACGCAGTATTTT | CASSLGSSGSTDTQYF
TRBJ1-3 | TRBV7-2 | - | - | TGTGCCAGCAGCTCCGGGACAACTGGAAACACCATATATTTT | CASSSGTTGNTIYF
TRBJ2-3 | TRBV18 | TRBD1 | once | TGTGCCAGCCATACAGGGGGGAGCGATACGCAGTATTTT | CASHTGGSDTQYF
TRBJ1-2 | TRBV7-9 | - | - | TGTGCCAGCAGCTTAGGTGAACCGTTCTATGGCTACACCTTC | CASSLGEPFYGYTF
TRBJ2-5 | TRBV6-2/TRBV6-3 | - | few | TGTGCCAGCAGTTACGGACAATCATATCGGACCCAGTACTTC | CASSYGQSYRTQYF
TRBJ2-7 | TRBV6-5 | - | - | TGTGCCAGCTCGGGGAGCTCCTACGAGCAGTACTTC | CASSGSSYEQYF
TRBJ2-1 | TRBV7-2 | - | - | TGTGCCAGCAGCTCGTCCTACGGGCCTCGCAATGAGCAGTTCTTC | CASSSSYGPRNEQFF
TRBJ2-2 | TRBV7-2 | - | once | TGTGCCAGCAGCTTAGAAGTTAGAGCCGGGGAGCTGTTTTTT | CASSLEVRAGELFF
TRBJ2-1 | TRBV10-3 | TRBD1 | - | TGTGCCATCAGTCCGGGACAGGGGGCTTATGAGCAGTTCTTC | CAISPGQGAYEQFF
TRBJ2-3 | TRBV19 | - | - | TGTGCCAGTAGGGGAAGCACAGATACGCAGTATTTT | CASRGSTDTQYF
TRBJ1-1 | TRBV6-5 | - | - | TGTGCCAGCAGCTGGAATGGGGTAGGCACTGAAGCTTTCTTT | CASSWNGVGTEAFF
TRBJ1-6 | TRBV14 | - | - | TGTGCCAGCAGCCAAGAATCTCGGCTGCCCCTCCACTTT | CASSQESRLPLHF
TRBJ1-1 | TRBV18 | - | - | TGTGCCAGCTCACCTCCGTCCAGGGATAGAACTTTCTTT | CASSPPSRDRTFF
TRBJ2-7 | TRBV19 | TRBD1 | - | TGTGCCAGTAGTATAGCCCCTCCGGGACAGGGTTTCTACGAGCAGTACTTC | CASSIAPPGQGFYEQYF
TRBJ1-1 | TRBV7-9 | TRBD1 | once | TGTGCCACCCTAACAGGGGGCGGGAGGGCTTTCTTT | CATLTGGGRAFF